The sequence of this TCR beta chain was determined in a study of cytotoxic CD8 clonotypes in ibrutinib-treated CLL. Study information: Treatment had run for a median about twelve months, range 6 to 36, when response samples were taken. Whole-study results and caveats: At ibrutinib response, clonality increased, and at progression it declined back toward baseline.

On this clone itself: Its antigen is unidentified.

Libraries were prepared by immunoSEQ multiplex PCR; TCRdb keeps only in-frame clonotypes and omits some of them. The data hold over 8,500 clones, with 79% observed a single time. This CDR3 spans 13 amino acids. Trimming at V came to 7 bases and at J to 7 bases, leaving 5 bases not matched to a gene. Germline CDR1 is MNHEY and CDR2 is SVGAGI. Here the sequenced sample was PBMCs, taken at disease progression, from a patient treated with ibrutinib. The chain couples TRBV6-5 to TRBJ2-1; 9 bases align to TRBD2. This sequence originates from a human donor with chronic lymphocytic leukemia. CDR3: CASKGLAFNEQFF. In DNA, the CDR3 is TGTGCCAGCAAAGGACTAGCGTTTAATGAGCAGTTCTTC.